This T cell receptor beta chain emerged from a study of cytomegalovirus exposure and HLA in healthy donors. Primers for the PCR totalled 60 Vbeta and 13 Jbeta. The method was immunoSEQ multiplex PCR; TCRdb's version includes in-frame clones alone and lacks a portion of them. The table shows about 98,000 clones, with over 80% occurring only once. The ends were cut back, 4 bases at V and 2 bases at J, with 12 bases in the middle. The length of the CDR3 is 14 residues. Germline CDR1 LNHDA, CDR2 SQIVND (reference sequence). A word on this clone: Its antigen is unidentified.

Study results and limitations: Rates of TCR association differed by HLA locus in a later analysis, with DRB1 highest and HLA-C lowest.

The rearrangement uses TRBV19 and TRBJ2-7; TRBD2 is a possible D gene (6 bases). This clonotype originated in a man aged 35 to 55 in good health and CMV-seronegative. The sample was PBMCs. CDR3 nucleotides: TGTGCCAGTAGTACGGGGGTTCCAACCTACGAGCAGTACTTC. Its translation is CASSTGVPTYEQYF.